Included here is one T cell receptor (beta chain) sequence, with context. Germline V CDR1 and CDR2: MNHNS, SASEGT. Deletions cut 1 base from V and 4 bases from J, with 10 bases between. The CDR3 sequence is 14 residues long. The protocol was immunoSEQ multiplex PCR, while the TCRdb copy is restricted to in-frame clones and leaves out a portion. Here the sample spans around 210,000 clones, about 90% being singletons. These data originate in a study of blood T cell repertoires in COVID-19. Material: peripheral blood. The TCR was taken from a man younger than 35 with active or convalescent COVID-19. This sequence joins TRBV6-1 and TRBJ1-1; D is perhaps TRBD1 (6 bases). The CDR3 nucleotides are TGTGCCAGCAGTGAAGTAGGCAGGGGCACTGAAGCTTTCTTT. This translates into CASSEVGRGTEAFF.